The clone carrying this TCR beta chain was seen a few times. Its antigen is unknown. This sample was taken from a study of T cells after yellow fever vaccination. Study-level points and caveats: High-abundance clonotypes from the bulk population could contaminate FACS-sorted repertoires.

For TCR, cDNA came from 5'RACE template switching, which added a universal primer site and UMIs. TCRdb re-called the 5' RACE reads with MiXCR, one entry per CDR3 protein. The table includes about 240,000 distinct CDR3 sequences, around 7% detected once. Material: CD4+ T cells sorted from PBMCs, obtained 15 days after the yellow fever booster vaccination. The sequence was obtained from a man between 25 and 39 years old who received the YFV17D yellow fever vaccine.

CDR3 DNA: TGCAGCGTCGATAGCGGAGGGGGAACAGATACGCAGTATTTT. Amino acid sequence: CSVDSGGGTDTQYF. The chain combines TRBV29-1 with TRBJ2-3, with D perhaps given as TRBD1 or TRBD2 (6 bases each). Trimming removed 6 bases from V and 3 bases from J, with 16 bases in between. The CDR3 has 14 residues. The V gene's germline CDR1 is SQVTM and CDR2 ANQGSEA.